These 10 T cell receptor beta chains came from one sample sequenced in a study of CD8 T cells in ankylosing spondylitis. TCRdb analysed the 5' RACE reads with MiXCR anew, one entry per CDR3 protein. The table shows under 300,000 distinct CDR3 sequences, with around 9.1% occurring only once. Sequenced: blood, either unsorted or a sorted T cell fraction (not recorded which). Every receptor here comes from a male donor with ankylosing spondylitis or in good health (not recorded which).

This clonotype has at least ten counts. This chain uses TRBV5-6 with TRBJ2-2; D perhaps matches TRBD1 (6 bases). Germline V gene lookup returns CDR1 SGHDT and CDR2 YYEEEE. The CDR3 is 17 residues long. Trimming cost V 3 bases and J 1 base, with 16 bases left between them. CDR3 sequence: CASSSTTGLGNTGELFF. The CDR3 DNA sequence: TGTGCCAGCAGCTCAACTACAGGGTTGGGGAACACCGGGGAGCTGTTTTTT.

The CDR3 reads CASRLLGIQGNNEQFF. CDR3 DNA sequence: TGCGCCAGCAGGCTACTGGGGATACAGGGAAACAATGAGCAGTTCTTC. The chain uses TRBV5-1 and TRBJ2-1; a possible D gene is TRBD1 (6 bases). Germline CDR1 SGHRS, CDR2 YFSETQ. V was cut by 5 bases and J by 5 bases, with 20 bases left in between. The CDR3 extends over 16 amino acids.

This chain uses TRBV7-8 with TRBJ2-7; TRBD1 or TRBD2 may be the D gene (5 bases each). CDR1 is SGHVS, CDR2 FQNEAQ, per germline. Trimming pared 3 bases from V and 3 bases from J, leaving 15 bases between. The CDR3 has 15 residues. Written as DNA, the CDR3 is TGTGCCAGCAGCTTGGGGACCTCAGGGATCTACGAGCAGTACTTC. As protein: CASSLGTSGIYEQYF. Filled out from reference TRBV7-8 and TRBJ2-7, the complete variable domain reads GAGVSQSPRYKVAKRGQDVALRCDPISGHVSLFWYQQALGQGPEFLTYFQNEAQLDKSGLPSDRFFAERPEGSVSTLKIQRTQQEDSAVYLCASSLGTSGIYEQYFGPGTRLTVT.

There are a few counts of this clonotype. This chain uses TRBV6-4 with TRBJ1-5; the D gene is possibly TRBD1 (5 bases). In germline, CDR1 is MRHNA, CDR2 SNTAGT. CDR3 length: 14 residues. Trimming removed 5 bases from V and 2 bases from J, with 10 bases in between. CDR3 in DNA: TGTGCCAGCAGTAGCCGGGGGTGCAATCAGCCCCAGCATTTT. It translates to CASSSRGCNQPQHF.

This clonotype was seen many times. CDR3 nucleotides: TGTGCCAGCAGCCAAGATCCCGGGGCCTCTGGAAACACCATATATTTT. This gives the protein CASSQDPGASGNTIYF. This chain links TRBV4-2 with TRBJ1-3; D is possibly TRBD1 (5 bases). V was trimmed by 0 bases and J by 0 bases, leaving 9 bases between them. Per the germline V gene, CDR1 is LGHNA and CDR2 is YNFKEQ. This CDR3 has 16 residues.

This clonotype was seen many times. This chain uses TRBV18 with TRBJ1-1; no clear D. The CDR3 runs to 11 residues. Looked up from germline, CDR1 is KGHSH and CDR2 is LQKENI. Trimming stripped 3 bases from V and 8 bases from J, with 7 bases between. The CDR3 is CASSPRGEAFF. The CDR3 coding sequence is TGTGCCAGCTCACCTAGAGGGGAAGCTTTCTTT.

This clonotype was counted ten times or more. The chain uses TRBV12-3 or TRBV12-4 and TRBJ2-5; 11 bases are a match to TRBD1. V lost 6 bases and J lost 4; bases outside the gene matches: 7. The CDR3 has 15 amino acids. CDR3 DNA: TGTGCCAGCAGACCCATCGGGACAGGGGGAGAGACCCAGTACTTC. It yields the protein CASRPIGTGGETQYF.

The sample holds many counts of this clonotype. The chain couples TRBV11-1 to TRBJ2-2; D may be TRBD1 (6 bases). CDR1 and CDR2 (germline): SGHAT, FQDESV (reference sequence). V was trimmed by 6 bases and J by 1 base, leaving 15 bases between them. The CDR3 has 16 residues. The chain's CDR3 is CASRARDNQNTGELFF. The CDR3 DNA reads TGTGCCAGCAGAGCCCGGGACAATCAGAACACCGGGGAGCTGTTTTTT.

The sample holds many counts of this clonotype. This chain connects TRBV29-1 to TRBJ2-5; 10 bases are a match to TRBD2. The V and J ends lost 1 base and 5 bases, in that order; junction bases with no gene match: 7. CDR1 is SQVTM, CDR2 ANQGSEA, per germline. The CDR3 is made up of 15 amino acids. CDR3 residues: CSVEGSSGGRETQYF. In DNA, the CDR3 is TGCAGCGTTGAAGGCTCTAGCGGGGGCCGGGAGACCCAGTACTTC.

This clonotype was observed a few times. The chain is built from TRBV9 and TRBJ2-1; D remains unclear. Germline V gives CDR1 SGDLS, CDR2 YYNGEE. V lost 0 bases to trimming and J lost 0 bases, with 13 bases between them. The CDR3 length is 17 residues. CDR3 DNA: TGTGCCAGCAGCGTAGAGTTGGTCCGAAGCTCCTACAATGAGCAGTTCTTC. It is translated as CASSVELVRSSYNEQFF.